The 31 T cell receptor beta chains below come from one sample, sequenced in a study of blood T cell repertoires in COVID-19. Some clones are missing from TCRdb's copy, which holds only in-frame ones; the method was immunoSEQ multiplex PCR. The repertoire holds about 99,000 clones, with more than 85% as singletons. The sequencing input was peripheral blood. The receptor set was obtained from a human donor in a cohort sampled during active COVID-19.

CDR3 region: CASSPHGGQRNEQFF. Written as DNA, the CDR3 is TGTGCCAGCAGCCCCCATGGGGGACAGAGGAATGAGCAGTTCTTC. The chain has TRBV7-3 and TRBJ2-1; TRBD1 aligns across 7 bases. The trim removed 5 bases at V and 7 bases at J, leaving 11 bases unmatched. This CDR3 has 15 amino acids. Germline values: CDR1 SGHTA, CDR2 FQGTGA.

This clone was seen a handful of times. J is TRBJ2-7 and V is TRBV7-6; D gene ambiguous. The CDR3 consists of 13 residues. The germline V gene has CDR1 SGHVS and CDR2 FNYEAQ. V lost 5 bases and J 6 bases, leaving 14 bases between the germline ends. The chain's CDR3 is CASSPASFSEQYF. In DNA form, the CDR3 reads TGTGCCAGCAGCCCCGCCTCCTTTAGCGAGCAGTACTTC.

This clone was counted between two and nine times. The chain links TRBV5-4 to TRBJ1-1; 12 positions match TRBD1. Germline CDR1 reads SGHNT; CDR2 reads YYREEE (reference sequence). V shed 5 bases, J shed 6 bases, and the junction held 5 bases outside the gene matches. The CDR3 is 14 amino acids. Here the CDR3 reads CASRPGTGGSEAFF. The CDR3 DNA sequence: TGTGCCAGCAGACCCGGGACAGGGGGCTCTGAAGCTTTCTTT.

This clone was recorded only once. The chain links TRBV4-1 to TRBJ2-3; 9 positions agree with TRBD2. CDR1 MGHRA and CDR2 YSYEKL come from the germline V gene. CDR3 length: 15 residues. The ends lost 4 bases at V and 3 bases at J; junction bases unmatched: 5. CDR3 residues: CASSPVAGDTDTQYF. Here the CDR3 DNA reads TGCGCCAGCAGCCCCGTAGCGGGAGATACAGATACGCAGTATTTT.

The chain is built from TRBV2 and TRBJ1-6, with 8 bases fitting TRBD1. This CDR3 spans 16 amino acids. The germline V gene encodes CDR1 SNHLY and CDR2 FYNNEI. J gave up 6 bases and V 5 bases, and 9 bases lay outside the gene matches. CDR3 nucleotide sequence: TGTGCCAGCAGTATTACAGGGGGATTGGGTAATTCACCCCTCCACTTT. This sequence encodes CASSITGGLGNSPLHF.

The chain carries TRBV6-5 and TRBJ1-2, with D possibly matching TRBD1 (5 bases). Germline CDR1 is MNHEY and CDR2 is SVGAGI. The V gene lost 0 bases and the J gene lost 5 bases, with 16 bases spanning the gap. CDR3 length: 16 amino acids. The CDR3 spells CASSYSLGDFRYGYTF. CDR3 DNA: TGTGCCAGCAGTTACTCGCTAGGGGATTTTCGTTATGGCTACACCTTC.

CDR3 region: CAAGHPGETQYF. For the CDR3, the DNA is TGTGCCGCAGGACACCCCGGAGAGACCCAGTACTTC. The genes are TRBV10-3 and TRBJ2-5; possible D gene TRBD1, 5 bases. Trimming took 11 bases from V and 4 from J, leaving 14 bases between them. Germline loops: CDR1 ENHRY, CDR2 SYGVKD. The CDR3 consists of 12 residues.

V gene TRBV7-3 combines with J gene TRBJ1-1; D is possibly TRBD1 (6 bases). The CDR3 is made up of 15 amino acids. V was shortened by 5 bases and J by 3 bases, with 16 bases between the two germline ends. The V gene's germline CDR1 is SGHTA and CDR2 FQGTGA. The CDR3 DNA reads as TGTGCCAGCAGCCCAAAAACAGGGTCTCACACTGAAGCTTTCTTT. Its translation: CASSPKTGSHTEAFF.

The chain has TRBV3-1 (or the pseudogene TRBV3-2) and TRBJ2-5; TRBD2 matches 11 bases. The junction had 20 bases not matched to a gene; V was cut back by 0 bases and J by 5 bases. Germline V gene lookup returns CDR1 LGHDT and CDR2 YNNKEL (reference sequence). The length of the CDR3 is 21 residues. The CDR3 region has the DNA TGTGCCAGCAGCCAAGATCCGGCTAGCGGGAGGCTTTTTTACCTGATGGAGACCCAGTACTTC. Translating it yields CASSQDPASGRLFYLMETQYF.

This chain joins TRBV6-5 and TRBJ2-7, with 10 nucleotides matching TRBD2. The germline V gene encodes CDR1 MNHEY and CDR2 SVGAGI. The CDR3 contains 14 residues. The V gene end was trimmed by 7 bases and the J gene end by 4 bases; junction bases not matched to a gene: 7. CDR3 region: CASTLLAGAYEQYF. For the CDR3, the DNA is TGTGCCAGCACCTTGCTAGCGGGAGCGTACGAGCAGTACTTC.

This clone was observed a handful of times. The CDR3 here is CASSFPQGSVDEQYF. Written as DNA, the CDR3 is TGTGCCAGCAGCTTCCCTCAGGGATCTGTGGACGAGCAGTACTTC. This chain uses TRBV7-8 with TRBJ2-7; D might be TRBD1 (5 bases). The CDR3 has 15 residues. Germline-derived CDR1 and CDR2 are SGHVS and FQNEAQ. Trimming left V 3 bases short and J 5 bases short, with 17 bases between.

The chain has TRBV5-4 and TRBJ1-1, with D unresolved. V shed 4 bases and J shed 8 bases, with 9 bases lying between them. Germline V gives CDR1 SGHNT, CDR2 YYREEE (reference sequence). The CDR3 totals 11 residues. The CDR3 loop is CASSRLGEAFF. CDR3 DNA sequence: TGTGCCAGCAGCAGACTAGGGGAAGCTTTCTTT.

This chain links TRBV4-1 with TRBJ2-7; 7 nucleotides align to TRBD1. The CDR3 is made up of 14 amino acids. CDR1 is MGHRA and CDR2 is YSYEKL in the germline V gene. V was pared by 4 bases and J by 4 bases, with 7 bases of the junction left unmatched. The CDR3 nucleotides read TGCGCCAGCAGCCGTGAAGGGGGCAGATACGAGCAGTACTTC. Translation: CASSREGGRYEQYF.

The chain couples TRBV19 to TRBJ2-1; 10 positions agree with TRBD1. J gave up 13 bases and V 6 bases, and 15 bases lay outside the gene matches. The V gene's germline CDR1 is LNHDA and CDR2 SQIVND (reference sequence). This CDR3 comprises 15 residues. In nucleotides, the CDR3 is TGTGCCAGTAGACGACAGGGGGCATTCTTTAACCCACAGTTCTTC. It codes for CASRRQGAFFNPQFF.

DNA for the CDR3: TGTGCCATCAGTGAGTCTGGACAACCTAACTATGGCTACACCTTC. This encodes CAISESGQPNYGYTF. The genes are TRBV10-3 and TRBJ1-2; tentative D call: TRBD1 (5 bases). V was clipped by 0 bases and J by 0 bases, with 8 bases between them. The CDR3 consists of 15 residues. Germline V lookup: CDR1 ENHRY, CDR2 SYGVKD.

The chain has TRBV5-5 and TRBJ1-5, with D hard to call. Germline V gives CDR1 SGHKS, CDR2 YYEKEE (reference sequence). CDR3 length equals 14 residues. With 4 bases removed from V and 0 bases from J, the gap between germline ends came to 8 bases. CDR3 sequence: CASSQEVSNQPQHF. In DNA, the CDR3 is TGTGCCAGCAGCCAGGAGGTTAGCAATCAGCCCCAGCATTTT.

Notes on this clone: The sample carries other DNA sequences with the same CDR3. V and J are TRBV18 and TRBJ1-2, with D possibly TRBD1 on 5 matching bases. V was clipped by 3 bases and J by 1 base, with 6 bases between them. CDR3 size: 13 residues. Germline-derived CDR1 and CDR2 are KGHSH and LQKENI. The CDR3 sequence is CASSPTGNYGYTF. The CDR3 DNA follows: TGTGCCAGCTCACCTACAGGTAACTATGGCTACACCTTC.

The V and J genes are TRBV6-5 and TRBJ1-1; the D gene is possibly TRBD1 (5 bases). CDR3 length equals 13 residues. From germline, CDR1 is MNHEY and CDR2 SVGAGI. V was shortened by 7 bases and J by 5 bases, with 14 bases between the two germline ends. The CDR3 protein is CASTKAGGTEAFF. Written as DNA, the CDR3 is TGTGCCAGCACGAAGGCGGGGGGGACTGAAGCTTTCTTT.

This clone has a single count. This chain links TRBV9 with TRBJ2-5; 11 bases line up with TRBD2. The CDR3 spans 15 residues. Germline CDR1 and CDR2: SGDLS and YYNGEE. V lost 3 bases and J lost 1; bases outside the gene matches: 2. CDR3 in DNA: TGTGCCAGCAGCGCGACTAGCGGGGCCCAAGAGACCCAGTACTTC. It encodes CASSATSGAQETQYF.

V and J are TRBV4-2 and TRBJ1-1; D might be TRBD1 (5 bases). This CDR3 is built from 14 residues. Trimming stripped 3 bases from V and 2 bases from J, with 10 bases between. Germline V gene lookup returns CDR1 LGHNA and CDR2 YNFKEQ. The CDR3 here is CASSHLDRNTEAFF. DNA of the CDR3: TGTGCCAGCAGCCATCTCGACAGAAACACTGAAGCTTTCTTT.

The genes are TRBV2 and TRBJ1-5; D is unresolved. The germline gives CDR1 SNHLY, CDR2 FYNNEI. This CDR3 comprises 13 residues. The V end lost 2 bases, the J end lost 11 bases, and 13 bases lay between the germline ends. The DNA for the CDR3 is TGTGCCAGCAGTGAAATACGCGGTTGGGCCCAGCATTTT. As protein: CASSEIRGWAQHF.

The genes are TRBV7-3 and TRBJ2-3; the D is unclear. The CDR3 sequence is 14 residues long. Germline assignment: CDR1 SGHTA and CDR2 FQGTGA. Trimming shortened V by 5 bases and J by 9 bases, and 18 bases separated the two germline ends. As DNA, the CDR3 is TGTGCCAGCAGCCCGACCCAGAGCGCCTACACGCAGTATTTT. Its translation: CASSPTQSAYTQYF. Filled out from reference TRBV7-3 and TRBJ2-3, the complete variable domain reads GAGVSQTPSNKVTEKGKYVELRCDPISGHTALYWYRQSLGQGPEFLIYFQGTGAADDSGLPNDRFFAVRPEGSVSTLKIQRTERGDSAVYLCASSPTQSAYTQYFGPGTRLTVL.

The chain joins TRBV27 to TRBJ2-5; 9 bases are shared with TRBD1. This CDR3 has 14 residues. Trimming cost V 4 bases and J 5 bases; bases outside gene matches: 5. From germline, CDR1 is MNHEY and CDR2 SMNVEV (reference sequence). The CDR3 DNA reads as TGTGCCAGCAGTTACCAGACAGGGGGGGAGACCCAGTACTTC. Translating gives CASSYQTGGETQYF.

This clone was seen a single time. This chain links TRBV6-5 with TRBJ1-5; TRBD1 is a possible D gene (6 bases). V lost 6 bases and J lost 3, with 12 bases in between. CDR1 is MNHEY and CDR2 is SVGAGI in the germline V gene. This CDR3 spans 14 amino acids. The CDR3 loop is CASSLRGYNQPQHF. In DNA form, the CDR3 reads TGTGCCAGCAGCCTCAGGGGTTACAATCAGCCCCAGCATTTT.

The chain recombines TRBV27 with TRBJ1-2; 7 nucleotides line up with TRBD1. The ends lost 5 bases at V and 5 bases at J; junction bases unmatched: 11. The germline gives CDR1 MNHEY, CDR2 SMNVEV (reference sequence). The CDR3 runs to 15 residues. CDR3 sequence: CASSTPGTVPYGYTF. DNA of the CDR3: TGTGCCAGCAGTACACCCGGGACAGTTCCTTATGGCTACACCTTC.

This chain uses TRBV2 with TRBJ1-1; D remains ambiguous. CDR3 length equals 13 residues. Looked up from germline, CDR1 is SNHLY and CDR2 is FYNNEI. V shed 6 bases and J shed 0 bases, with 8 bases lying between them. CDR3 loop: CASRPSMNTEAFF. The DNA for the CDR3 is TGTGCCAGCAGACCAAGCATGAACACTGAAGCTTTCTTT.

The sample holds a few counts of this clone. Germline and junction disagree at one end, which may indicate a read error. The rearrangement uses TRBV18 and TRBJ2-7, with 8 bases identical to TRBD2. CDR1 and CDR2 (germline): KGHSH, LQKENI. This CDR3 has 15 amino acids. In DNA form, the CDR3 reads TGTGCCAGCTCCCCACCGGGGGGGTTCTCCTACGAGCAGTACTTC. Its translation: CASSPPGGFSYEQYF.

The V and J genes are TRBV2 and TRBJ2-7, with TRBD1 identical over 7 bases. V shed 6 bases and J 1 base; nucleotides not matched to a gene: 0. CDR1 and CDR2 from the germline V gene are SNHLY and FYNNEI. This CDR3 is built from 12 residues. The CDR3: CASRGQSYEQYF. As DNA, the CDR3 is TGTGCCAGCAGGGGACAGTCCTACGAGCAGTACTTC.

The chain recombines TRBV4-1 with TRBJ2-1, with 10 positions matching TRBD2. The CDR3 has 16 residues. With 4 bases clipped from V and 3 bases from J, the junction kept 6 bases outside the gene matches. Germline CDR1 reads MGHRA; CDR2 reads YSYEKL. The CDR3, as DNA: TGCGCCAGCAGCCGAGCGGGAGGGCCGGACTACAATGAGCAGTTCTTC. As protein: CASSRAGGPDYNEQFF.

V and J are TRBV2 and TRBJ1-2; D not resolved. Trimming removed 10 bases from V and 4 bases from J, with 16 bases in between. Per the germline V gene, CDR1 is SNHLY and CDR2 is FYNNEI. CDR3 length: 13 residues. CDR3 sequence reads: CATTRDLFYGYTF. The CDR3, as DNA: TGTGCCACCACCAGAGACTTGTTCTATGGCTACACCTTC.

The gene calls are TRBV19 and TRBJ1-2; D unresolved. The V and J ends lost 5 bases and 2 bases respectively, with 6 bases between them. The germline CDR1 and CDR2 sequences are LNHDA and SQIVND (reference sequence). CDR3 length equals 12 residues. For the CDR3, the DNA is TGTGCCAGTAGTTCCGGGAACTATGGCTACACCTTC. It specifies CASSSGNYGYTF. Using reference TRBV19 and TRBJ1-2 for the parts outside the CDR3, the full variable domain is DGGITQSPKYLFRKEGQNVTLSCEQNLNHDAMYWYRQDPGQGLRLIYYSQIVNDFQKGDIAEGYSVSREKKESFPLTVTSAQKNPTAFYLCASSSGNYGYTFGSGTRLTVV.